These T cell receptor beta chains were read from a single sample in a study of cytomegalovirus exposure and HLA in healthy donors. Sequenced by immunoSEQ multiplex PCR; TCRdb stores in-frame clones only, minus some. The sample lists roughly 140,000 clones; 70% to 90% were seen once. The sample consisted of PBMCs. The receptors originated from a woman aged 18-35 years in good health and CMV-seropositive. Both conserved end residues are part of each CDR3. The D gene is left open where the match is weak. The size entry is marked missing in some rows and otherwise reads once, few, many or a size class.

V: TRBV7-6; size: NA; J: TRBJ2-1; D: TRBD2; CDR3: CASSRAGREGNNEQFF; DNA: TGTGCCAGCAGCCGAGCAGGGCGGGAGGGTAACAATGAGCAGTTCTTC
V: TRBV30; size: once; J: TRBJ2-3; D: TRBD2; CDR3: CAWSHGTSGLLDTQYF; DNA: TGTGCCTGGTCCCACGGGACTAGCGGCCTCCTAGATACGCAGTATTTT
V: TRBV13; size: NA; J: TRBJ2-7; D: TRBD2; CDR3: CASSLLAALGSYEQYF; DNA: TGTGCCAGCAGCTTGCTAGCGGCCCTGGGGTCCTACGAGCAGTACTTC
V: TRBV28; size: once; J: TRBJ2-3; D: TRBD2; CDR3: CASSLPSGVAGAIPTDTQYF; DNA: TGTGCCAGCAGTTTACCCTCCGGGGTAGCGGGAGCCATCCCCACAGATACGCAGTATTTT
V: TRBV5-4; size: NA; J: TRBJ2-1; D: TRBD2; CDR3: CASSLSAGGLDEQFF; DNA: TGTGCCAGCAGCCTGTCGGCGGGGGGGTTGGATGAGCAGTTCTTC
V: TRBV2; size: NA; J: TRBJ2-5; D: TRBD1; CDR3: CASSYDRDRGRVGRSETQYF; DNA: TGTGCCAGCAGTTACGACCGGGACAGGGGGCGAGTCGGGAGATCAGAGACCCAGTACTTC
V: TRBV5-1; size: NA; J: TRBJ2-2; D: NA; CDR3: CASSARRQNTGELFF; DNA: TGCGCCAGCAGCGCGCGCCGTCAGAACACCGGGGAGCTGTTTTTT
V: TRBV5-6; size: few; J: TRBJ2-5; D: TRBD1; CDR3: CASSAVTGLETQYF; DNA: TGTGCCAGCAGCGCCGTGACAGGGTTGGAGACCCAGTACTTC
V: TRBV28; size: NA; J: TRBJ2-5; D: NA; CDR3: CASSAAGTETQYF; DNA: TGTGCCAGCAGTGCGGCGGGAACGGAGACCCAGTACTTC
V: TRBV30; size: NA; J: TRBJ1-5; D: TRBD1; CDR3: CAWSIASAGTGNQPQHF; DNA: TGTGCCTGGAGTATCGCCTCGGCGGGGACAGGGAATCAGCCCCAGCATTTT
V: TRBV30; size: NA; J: TRBJ2-7; D: TRBD2; CDR3: CAWSVWGRVGEQYF; DNA: TGTGCCTGGAGTGTCTGGGGGAGGGTCGGCGAGCAGTACTTC
V: TRBV2; size: many; J: TRBJ2-7; D: NA; CDR3: CASSGVGDYEQYF; DNA: TGTGCCAGCAGTGGGGTCGGAGACTACGAGCAGTACTTC
V: TRBV29-1; size: NA; J: TRBJ2-3; D: NA; CDR3: CSAKIRSGFASSTDTQYF; DNA: TGCAGCGCCAAAATTAGGAGCGGGTTTGCGTCTAGCACAGATACGCAGTATTTT
V: TRBV11-3; size: NA; J: TRBJ2-7; D: NA; CDR3: CASTGSSVGEQYF; DNA: TGTGCCAGCACCGGGAGTTCGGTTGGCGAGCAGTACTTC
V: TRBV5-1; size: NA; J: TRBJ2-1; D: TRBD2; CDR3: CASSPGLAGVRSYNEQFF; DNA: TGCGCCAGCAGCCCGGGACTAGCGGGAGTAAGATCCTACAATGAGCAGTTCTTC
V: TRBV11-3; size: NA; J: TRBJ1-1; D: NA; CDR3: CASSMYRRNTEAFF; DNA: TGTGCCAGCAGCATGTACAGGAGGAACACTGAAGCTTTCTTT
V: TRBV10-1; size: NA; J: TRBJ1-1; D: TRBD1; CDR3: CASGTASEAFF; DNA: TGCGCCAGCGGGACAGCTTCAGAAGCTTTCTTT
V: TRBV27; size: NA; J: TRBJ2-3; D: TRBD2; CDR3: CASSLGLAGITDTQYF; DNA: TGTGCCAGCAGTTTGGGGCTAGCGGGGATAACAGATACGCAGTATTTT
V: TRBV5-1; size: NA; J: TRBJ2-7; D: TRBD1; CDR3: CASSLAPGTGIAYEQYF; DNA: TGCGCCAGCAGCTTGGCCCCCGGGACAGGGATCGCCTACGAGCAGTACTTC
V: TRBV5-6; size: NA; J: TRBJ2-1; D: TRBD2; CDR3: CASSLGLAGGIAYNEQFF; DNA: TGTGCCAGCAGCCTTGGACTAGCGGGAGGTATCGCCTACAATGAGCAGTTCTTC
V: TRBV2; size: NA; J: TRBJ2-1; D: TRBD2; CDR3: CASSEAGAGGLRNEQFF; DNA: TGTGCCAGCAGTGAAGCAGGAGCGGGAGGCCTTCGGAATGAGCAGTTCTTC
V: TRBV28; size: NA; J: TRBJ2-3; D: TRBD2; CDR3: CASRRLAGARRGGTDTQYF; DNA: TGTGCCAGCCGACGACTAGCGGGAGCTCGGAGAGGGGGCACAGATACGCAGTATTTT
V: TRBV27; size: NA; J: TRBJ1-1; D: TRBD1; CDR3: CASSLAGTGGAFF; DNA: TGTGCCAGCAGCCTCGCCGGGACAGGTGGAGCTTTCTTT
V: TRBV11-1; size: few; J: TRBJ2-2; D: NA; CDR3: CASSPGTGGELFF; DNA: TGTGCCAGCAGCCCCGGAACAGGGGGGGAGCTGTTTTTT
V: TRBV5-1; size: NA; J: TRBJ2-1; D: NA; CDR3: CASSLEAASSYNEQFF; DNA: TGCGCCAGCAGCTTGGAAGCGGCGAGCTCCTACAATGAGCAGTTCTTC
V: TRBV6-5; size: NA; J: TRBJ2-2; D: TRBD2; CDR3: CASSFPTSGSAGELFF; DNA: TGTGCCAGCAGTTTCCCGACTAGCGGGAGTGCCGGGGAGCTGTTTTTT
V: TRBV6-6; size: once; J: TRBJ2-7; D: NA; CDR3: CASTIGLGEQYF; DNA: TGTGCCAGCACCATCGGGTTAGGAGAGCAGTACTTC
V: TRBV19; size: NA; J: TRBJ1-4; D: TRBD1; CDR3: CASRDRGQGNEKLFF; DNA: TGTGCCAGTAGAGATCGGGGACAGGGAAATGAAAAACTGTTTTTT
V: TRBV5-4; size: NA; J: TRBJ2-5; D: TRBD2; CDR3: CASSLELAGGGETQYF; DNA: TGTGCCAGCAGCTTGGAACTAGCGGGAGGTGGGGAGACCCAGTACTTC
V: TRBV11-3; size: NA; J: TRBJ2-4; D: TRBD2; CDR3: CASSPSTSGLKNIQYF; DNA: TGTGCCAGCAGCCCATCGACTAGCGGGCTCAAAAACATTCAGTACTTC
V: TRBV5-1; size: NA; J: TRBJ2-1; D: TRBD2; CDR3: CASSLELAGVDEQFF; DNA: TGCGCCAGCAGCTTGGAACTAGCGGGAGTAGATGAGCAGTTCTTC
V: TRBV11-3; size: NA; J: TRBJ2-3; D: TRBD2; CDR3: CASSTGLATDTQYF; DNA: TGTGCCAGCAGCACCGGACTAGCAACCGATACGCAGTATTTT
V: TRBV2; size: NA; J: TRBJ1-1; D: NA; CDR3: CAMGHPNTEAFF; DNA: TGTGCCATGGGACACCCGAACACTGAAGCTTTCTTT
V: TRBV5-8; size: NA; J: TRBJ2-2; D: TRBD1; CDR3: CASSFGTGAPGELFF; DNA: TGTGCCAGCAGCTTCGGGACAGGGGCGCCCGGGGAGCTGTTTTTT
V: TRBV6-1; size: once; J: TRBJ2-1; D: TRBD2; CDR3: CASSASGLAFGEQFF; DNA: TGTGCCAGCAGTGCCTCGGGACTAGCTTTCGGTGAGCAGTTCTTC
V: TRBV9; size: NA; J: TRBJ2-3; D: NA; CDR3: CASSVASTDTQYF; DNA: TGTGCCAGCAGCGTAGCTAGCACAGATACGCAGTATTTT
V: TRBV9; size: NA; J: TRBJ2-7; D: NA; CDR3: CASSPMGGAGNPEQYF; DNA: TGTGCCAGCAGCCCGATGGGGGGGGCAGGGAACCCCGAGCAGTACTTC
V: TRBV4-3; size: NA; J: TRBJ2-1; D: TRBD2; CDR3: CASSQGLAAYNEQFF; DNA: TGCGCCAGCAGCCAGGGACTAGCGGCCTACAATGAGCAGTTCTTC
V: TRBV11-3; size: NA; J: TRBJ1-4; D: TRBD1; CDR3: CASSSRDRGLEKLFF; DNA: TGTGCCAGCAGCTCCAGGGACAGGGGGCTTGAAAAACTGTTTTTT
V: TRBV12-5; size: NA; J: TRBJ2-7; D: TRBD1; CDR3: CASGRWGQAYEQYF; DNA: TGTGCTAGTGGTCGCTGGGGACAGGCCTACGAGCAGTACTTC
V: TRBV5-1; size: NA; J: TRBJ2-5; D: NA; CDR3: CASSQGRGETQYF; DNA: TGCGCCAGCAGCCAAGGACGGGGAGAGACCCAGTACTTC
V: TRBV2; size: NA; J: TRBJ1-1; D: NA; CDR3: CAIGGGTEAFF; DNA: TGTGCCATCGGGGGGGGGACTGAAGCTTTCTTT
V: TRBV11-3; size: NA; J: TRBJ2-7; D: TRBD2; CDR3: CASSLVYLAEHSYEQYF; DNA: TGTGCCAGCAGCTTAGTTTACCTAGCGGAGCACTCCTACGAGCAGTACTTC
V: TRBV13; size: NA; J: TRBJ2-7; D: NA; CDR3: CASSTRGEEFSADYEQYF; DNA: TGTGCCAGCAGCACTAGAGGCGAGGAGTTTAGCGCGGACTACGAGCAGTACTTC
V: TRBV10-1; size: NA; J: TRBJ1-4; D: NA; CDR3: CASSRDRRSEKLFF; DNA: TGCGCCAGCAGCCGCGACAGGAGGAGTGAAAAACTGTTTTTT
V: TRBV30; size: NA; J: TRBJ1-3; D: NA; CDR3: CAWTRSSSGNTIYF; DNA: TGTGCCTGGACCCGGAGTAGCTCTGGAAACACCATATATTTT
V: TRBV7-2; size: NA; J: TRBJ2-2; D: NA; CDR3: CASSLVTTANTGELFF; DNA: TGTGCCAGCAGCTTAGTAACAACCGCGAACACCGGGGAGCTGTTTTTT
V: TRBV2; size: NA; J: TRBJ2-7; D: TRBD1; CDR3: CASSTGTGDEQYF; DNA: TGTGCCAGCAGTACCGGGACAGGGGACGAGCAGTACTTC
V: TRBV6-5; size: NA; J: TRBJ2-7; D: TRBD2; CDR3: CASRLSGIKDEQYF; DNA: TGTGCCAGCAGACTTAGCGGGATAAAGGACGAGCAGTACTTC